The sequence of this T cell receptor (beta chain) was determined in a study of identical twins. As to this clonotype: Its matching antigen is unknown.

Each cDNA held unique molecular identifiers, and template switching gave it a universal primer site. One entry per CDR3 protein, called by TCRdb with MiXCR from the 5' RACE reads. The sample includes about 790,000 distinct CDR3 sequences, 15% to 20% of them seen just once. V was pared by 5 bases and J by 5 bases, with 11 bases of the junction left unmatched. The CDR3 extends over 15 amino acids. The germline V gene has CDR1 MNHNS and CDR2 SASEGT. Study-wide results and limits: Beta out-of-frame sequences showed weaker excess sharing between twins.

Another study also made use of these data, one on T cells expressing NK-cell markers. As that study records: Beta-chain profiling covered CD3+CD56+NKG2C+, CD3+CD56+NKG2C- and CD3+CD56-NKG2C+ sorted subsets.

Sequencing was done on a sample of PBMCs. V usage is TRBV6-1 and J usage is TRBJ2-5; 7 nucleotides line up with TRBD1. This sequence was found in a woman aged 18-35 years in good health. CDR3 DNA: TGTGCCAGCAGTAGGCTACAGGGGAGCAGGGAGACCCAGTACTTC. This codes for CASSRLQGSRETQYF.